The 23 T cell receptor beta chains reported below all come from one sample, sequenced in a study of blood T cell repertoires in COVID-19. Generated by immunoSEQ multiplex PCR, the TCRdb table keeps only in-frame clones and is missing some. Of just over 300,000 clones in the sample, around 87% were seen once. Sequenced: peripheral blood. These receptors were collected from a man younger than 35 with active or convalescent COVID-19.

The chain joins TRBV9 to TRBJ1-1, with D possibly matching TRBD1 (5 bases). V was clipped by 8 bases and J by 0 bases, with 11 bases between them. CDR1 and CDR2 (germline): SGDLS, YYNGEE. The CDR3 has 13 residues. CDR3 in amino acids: CASTGGLNTEAFF. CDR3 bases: TGTGCCAGTACGGGGGGACTGAACACTGAAGCTTTCTTT.

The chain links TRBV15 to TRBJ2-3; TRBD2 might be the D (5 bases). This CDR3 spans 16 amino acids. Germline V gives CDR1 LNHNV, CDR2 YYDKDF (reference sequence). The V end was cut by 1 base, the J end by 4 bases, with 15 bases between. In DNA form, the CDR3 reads TGTGCCACCAGCAGAGGGGTGAGGGAGAAGTCAGATACGCAGTATTTT. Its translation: CATSRGVREKSDTQYF.

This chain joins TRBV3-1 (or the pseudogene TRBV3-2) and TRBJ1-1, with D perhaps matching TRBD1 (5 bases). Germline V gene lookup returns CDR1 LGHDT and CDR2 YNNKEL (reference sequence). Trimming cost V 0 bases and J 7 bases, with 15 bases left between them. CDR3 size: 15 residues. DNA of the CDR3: TGTGCCAGCAGCCAAGAGGGCGGGGGTGCGGGTGAAGCTTTCTTT. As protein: CASSQEGGGAGEAFF.

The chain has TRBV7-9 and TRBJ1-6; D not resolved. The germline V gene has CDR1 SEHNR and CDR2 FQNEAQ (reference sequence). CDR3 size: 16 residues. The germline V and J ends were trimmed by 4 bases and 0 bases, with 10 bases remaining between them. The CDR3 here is CASSSPGSSYNSPLHF. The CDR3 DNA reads TGTGCCAGCAGCTCACCGGGAAGCTCCTATAATTCACCCCTCCACTTT.

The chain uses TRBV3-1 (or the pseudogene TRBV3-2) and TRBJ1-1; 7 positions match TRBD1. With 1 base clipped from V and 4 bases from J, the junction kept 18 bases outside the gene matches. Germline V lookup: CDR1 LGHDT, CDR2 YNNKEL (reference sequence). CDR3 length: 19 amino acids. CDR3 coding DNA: TGTGCCAGCAGCCAAGCCGGCAGGTCCCGACAGGGACGAAGCACTGAAGCTTTCTTT. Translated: CASSQAGRSRQGRSTEAFF.

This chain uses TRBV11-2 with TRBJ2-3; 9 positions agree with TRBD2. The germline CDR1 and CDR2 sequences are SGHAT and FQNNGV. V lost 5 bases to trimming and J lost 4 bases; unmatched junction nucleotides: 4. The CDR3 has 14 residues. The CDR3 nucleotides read TGTGCCAGCAGCACGACTAGCGGCCCAGATACGCAGTATTTT. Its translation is CASSTTSGPDTQYF.

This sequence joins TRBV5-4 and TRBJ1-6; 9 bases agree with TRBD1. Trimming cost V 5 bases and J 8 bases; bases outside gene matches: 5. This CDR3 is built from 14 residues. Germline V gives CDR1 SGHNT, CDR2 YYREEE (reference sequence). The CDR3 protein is CASRRDRVDSPLHF. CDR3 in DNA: TGTGCCAGCAGACGGGACAGGGTGGATTCACCCCTCCACTTT.

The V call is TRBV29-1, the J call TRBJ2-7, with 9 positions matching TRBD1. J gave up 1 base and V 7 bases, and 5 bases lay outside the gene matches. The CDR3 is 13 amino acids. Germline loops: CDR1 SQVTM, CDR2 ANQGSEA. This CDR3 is CSARDRESYEQYF. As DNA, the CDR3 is TGCAGCGCTCGGGACAGGGAGTCCTACGAGCAGTACTTC.

CDR3 region: CASSFTGAKNIQYF. The CDR3 DNA follows: TGTGCCAGCAGCTTCACAGGAGCCAAAAACATTCAGTACTTC. The rearrangement uses TRBV5-4 and TRBJ2-4; maybe TRBD1 (5 bases). CDR3 length: 14 residues. Trimming took off 2 bases at V and 0 bases at J, with 6 bases between the two ends. Germline loops: CDR1 SGHNT, CDR2 YYREEE (reference sequence).

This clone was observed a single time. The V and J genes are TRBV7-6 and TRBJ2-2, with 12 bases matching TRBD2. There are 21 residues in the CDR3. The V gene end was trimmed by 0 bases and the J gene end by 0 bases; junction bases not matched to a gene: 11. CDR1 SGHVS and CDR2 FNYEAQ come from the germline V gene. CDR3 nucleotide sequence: TGTGCCAGCAGCTTAGCGCGTGGACTAGCGGGGAAACCAACGAACACCGGGGAGCTGTTTTTT. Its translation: CASSLARGLAGKPTNTGELFF. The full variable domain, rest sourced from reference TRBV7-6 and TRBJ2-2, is GAGVSQSPRYKVTKRGQDVALRCDPISGHVSLYWYRQALGQGPEFLTYFNYEAQQDKSGLPNDRFSAERPEGSISTLTIQRTEQRDSAMYRCASSLARGLAGKPTNTGELFFGEGSRLTVL.

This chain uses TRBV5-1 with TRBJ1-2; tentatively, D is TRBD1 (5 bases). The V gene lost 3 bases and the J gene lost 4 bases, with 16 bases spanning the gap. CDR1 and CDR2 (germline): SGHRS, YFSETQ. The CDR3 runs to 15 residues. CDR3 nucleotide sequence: TGCGCCAGCAGCTCCCTCTACATGGGGGGCTATGGCTACACCTTC. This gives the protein CASSSLYMGGYGYTF.

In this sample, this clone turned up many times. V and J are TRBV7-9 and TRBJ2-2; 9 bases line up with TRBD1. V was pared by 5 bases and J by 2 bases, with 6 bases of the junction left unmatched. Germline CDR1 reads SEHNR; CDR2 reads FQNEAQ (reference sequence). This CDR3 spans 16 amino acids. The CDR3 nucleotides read TGTGCCAGCAGCGTAGACAGGGGGGAAAACACCGGGGAGCTGTTTTTT. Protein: CASSVDRGENTGELFF.

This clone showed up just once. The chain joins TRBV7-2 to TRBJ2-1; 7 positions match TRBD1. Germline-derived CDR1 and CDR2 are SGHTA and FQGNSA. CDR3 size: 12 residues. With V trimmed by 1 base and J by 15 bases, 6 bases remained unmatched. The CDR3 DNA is TGTGCCAGCAGCTTAGACCGGACAGGCGGGTTCTTC. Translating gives CASSLDRTGGFF.

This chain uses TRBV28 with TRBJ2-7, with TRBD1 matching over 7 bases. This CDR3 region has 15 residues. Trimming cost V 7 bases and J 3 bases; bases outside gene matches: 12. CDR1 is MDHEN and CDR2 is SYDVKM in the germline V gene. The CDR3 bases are TGTGCCAGCACCGAAGGACAGGTCCTCGGCTACGAGCAGTACTTC. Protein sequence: CASTEGQVLGYEQYF.

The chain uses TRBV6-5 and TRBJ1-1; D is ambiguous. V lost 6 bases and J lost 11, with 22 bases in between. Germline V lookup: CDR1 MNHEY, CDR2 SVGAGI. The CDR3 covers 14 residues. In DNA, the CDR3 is TGTGCCAGCAGCCCACCGGGGTCGGGTTCGGGGGCTTTCTTT. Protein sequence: CASSPPGSGSGAFF.

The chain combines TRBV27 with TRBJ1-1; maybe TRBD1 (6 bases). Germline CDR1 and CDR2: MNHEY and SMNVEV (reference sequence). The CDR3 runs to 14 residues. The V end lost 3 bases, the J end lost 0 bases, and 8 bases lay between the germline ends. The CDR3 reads CASSLDSMNTEAFF. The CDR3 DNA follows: TGTGCCAGCAGTTTGGACAGTATGAACACTGAAGCTTTCTTT.

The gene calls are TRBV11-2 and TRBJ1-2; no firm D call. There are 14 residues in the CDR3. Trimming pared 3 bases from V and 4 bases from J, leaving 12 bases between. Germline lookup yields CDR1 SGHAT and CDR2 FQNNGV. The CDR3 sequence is CASSFRRSFYGYTF. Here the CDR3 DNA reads TGTGCCAGCAGCTTCCGTCGCAGTTTCTATGGCTACACCTTC.

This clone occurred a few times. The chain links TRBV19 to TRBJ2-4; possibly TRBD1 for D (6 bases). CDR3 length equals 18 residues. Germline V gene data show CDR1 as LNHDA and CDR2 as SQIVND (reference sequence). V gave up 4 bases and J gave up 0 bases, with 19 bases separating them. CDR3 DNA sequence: TGTGCCAGTAGTAGCCTCCCTGGGGGCTCCGGAGCCAAAAACATTCAGTACTTC. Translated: CASSSLPGGSGAKNIQYF.

The CDR3 spells CASSIVAAGMYNEQFF. CDR3 coding DNA: TGTGCCAGTAGTATTGTAGCGGCGGGCATGTACAATGAGCAGTTCTTC. The gene calls are TRBV19 and TRBJ2-1; TRBD2 might be the D (6 bases). V dropped 3 bases and J dropped 4 bases, with 16 bases sitting between them. Germline values: CDR1 LNHDA, CDR2 SQIVND (reference sequence). This CDR3 contains 16 residues.

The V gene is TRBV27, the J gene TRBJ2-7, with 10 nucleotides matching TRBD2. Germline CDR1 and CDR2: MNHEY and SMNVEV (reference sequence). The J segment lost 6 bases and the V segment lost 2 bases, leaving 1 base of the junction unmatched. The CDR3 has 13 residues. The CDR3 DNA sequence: TGTGCCAGCAGTTTAAGCGGGGGGGGCGAGCAGTACTTC. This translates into CASSLSGGGEQYF.

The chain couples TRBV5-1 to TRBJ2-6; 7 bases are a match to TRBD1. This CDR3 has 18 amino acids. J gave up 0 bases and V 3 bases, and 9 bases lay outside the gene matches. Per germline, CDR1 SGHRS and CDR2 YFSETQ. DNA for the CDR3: TGCGCCAGCAGCTGGGGACAGATCCTACTCTCTGGGGCCAACGTCCTGACTTTC. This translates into CASSWGQILLSGANVLTF.

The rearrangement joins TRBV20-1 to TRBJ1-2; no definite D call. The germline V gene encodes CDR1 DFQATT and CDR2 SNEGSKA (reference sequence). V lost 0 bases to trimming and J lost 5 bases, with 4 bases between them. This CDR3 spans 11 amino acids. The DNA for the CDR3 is TGCAGTGCTAGAGACGAGTATGGCTACACCTTC. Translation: CSARDEYGYTF.

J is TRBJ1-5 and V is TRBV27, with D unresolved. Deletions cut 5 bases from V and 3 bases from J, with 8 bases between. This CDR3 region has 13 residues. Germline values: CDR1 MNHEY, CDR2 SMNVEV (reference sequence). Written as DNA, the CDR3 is TGTGCCAGCAGTGCAACAGACAATCAGCCCCAGCATTTT. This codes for CASSATDNQPQHF.